A selection of T cell receptor beta chains follows, all from one sample in a study of Graves' ophthalmopathy and Graves' hyperthyroidism. TCRdb independently ran MiXCR on the multiplex PCR reads; one entry per CDR3 protein. The data show about 1.1 million distinct CDR3 sequences, with 36% seen just once and around 10% held by the top ten. The sequenced sample consisted of peripheral blood or thyroid tissue (not recorded which). The source of these receptors is an adult man with Graves' hyperthyroidism. Both conserved end residues are part of each CDR3. Each record gives: D gene, V gene, clone size, J gene, CDR3 DNA, CDR3 protein. A D gene is named only where the DNA matches it firmly. Clone size is not always given. Where it is, it says once, few, many or a class for expanded clones.

.,TRBV12-3/TRBV12-4,.,TRBJ2-5,TGTGCCAGCAGTACAAGGGTACAAGAGACCCAGTACTTC,CASSTRVQETQYF
TRBD2,TRBV10-3,.,TRBJ2-7,TGTGCCATCAGGGGGACTAGCTACGAGCAGTACTTC,CAIRGTSYEQYF
.,TRBV4-3,many,TRBJ1-1,TGCGCCAGCAGCCAAGTCAAGTTCAACACTGAAGCTTTCTTT,CASSQVKFNTEAFF
TRBD1,TRBV4-3,.,TRBJ1-1,TGCGCCAGCAGCCAAGCGGTACAGGGGCGTATCACTGAAGCTTTCTTT,CASSQAVQGRITEAFF
.,TRBV6-6,.,TRBJ1-2,TGTGCCAGCACTATTTCCGGGGAGTTTTATGGCTACACCTTC,CASTISGEFYGYTF
TRBD2,TRBV6-5,.,TRBJ2-2,TGTGCCAGCAGCCAGACTAGCGGGAGTACCGGGGAGCTGTTTTTT,CASSQTSGSTGELFF
.,TRBV7-2,.,TRBJ1-5,TGTGCCAGCAGCCTTTCGAGGAGGCCGCCGAATCAGCCCCAGCATTTT,CASSLSRRPPNQPQHF
.,TRBV25-1,.,TRBJ1-1,TGTGCCAGCAGTTTATTGGGGGTAATGGAAGCTTTCTTT,CASSLLGVMEAFF
.,TRBV5-1,many,TRBJ1-1,TGCGCCAGCAAAAAGGCGGAGAACACTGAAGCTTTCTTT,CASKKAENTEAFF
.,TRBV6-2/TRBV6-3,few,TRBJ2-5,TGTGCCAGCAGTTACTCGGGAGTCCACGGGACCCAGTACTTC,CASSYSGVHGTQYF
.,TRBV6-5,few,TRBJ1-2,TGTGCCAGCAGCTCCGGGCGGAGGGGCGGCTACACCTTC,CASSSGRRGGYTF
TRBD2,TRBV7-3,once,TRBJ2-2,TGTGCCAGTAGTATCTCGCGTCTCCTAGCGGGAATGAACACCGGGGAGCTGTTTTTT,CASSISRLLAGMNTGELFF
.,TRBV20-1,.,TRBJ1-2,TGCAGTGCTAGAGATTCGGGGACGCGGGGAGGCTACACCTTC,CSARDSGTRGGYTF
.,TRBV4-3,.,TRBJ1-1,TGCGCCAGCAGCCAAGATCCCCGGAGCACTGAAGCTTTCTTT,CASSQDPRSTEAFF
.,TRBV2,.,TRBJ1-1,TGTGCCAGCAGTGTGGGTTTGGCTTTCTTT,CASSVGLAFF
.,TRBV28,.,TRBJ1-2,TGTGCCAGCATTACGACCAGGGAGGTGGCTGGCTACACCTTC,CASITTREVAGYTF
.,TRBV24-1,once,TRBJ1-1,TGTGCCACCAGTTTAGCAGGTACAACTGAAGCTTTCTTT,CATSLAGTTEAFF
TRBD1,TRBV30,.,TRBJ2-7,TGTGCCTGGCAATCTAACAGGGGACGGGAGCAGTACTTC,CAWQSNRGREQYF
TRBD2,TRBV2,many,TRBJ2-7,TGTGCCAGTCAACTAGCGGGATCCGAAGCCTACGAGCAGTACTTC,CASQLAGSEAYEQYF
.,TRBV20-1,.,TRBJ1-6,TGCAGTGCTAGGGGGGGCAGGGGTCCTGCACCCCTCCACTTT,CSARGGRGPAPLHF
TRBD1,TRBV7-9,.,TRBJ2-2,TGTGCCAGCAGCTTAGGGAACAGGGACAGGACCCGGGAGCTGTTTTTT,CASSLGNRDRTRELFF
TRBD2,TRBV5-6,.,TRBJ2-7,TGTGCCAGCAGCTTCGGTGGCGGGGGAAACTACGAGCAGTACTTC,CASSFGGGGNYEQYF
.,TRBV6-1,many,TRBJ1-2,TGTGCCAGCAGGTCCGGGGTTCGGTTTGGCTACACCTTC,CASRSGVRFGYTF
.,TRBV9,many,TRBJ2-5,TGTGCCAGCAGCGTAGGGTTTTACGGCCAAGAGACCCAGTACTTC,CASSVGFYGQETQYF
.,TRBV20-1,many,TRBJ1-3,TGCAGTGCTCAACACAATTCGGGGGCAGGGGGAAACACCATATATTTT,CSAQHNSGAGGNTIYF
.,TRBV12-3/TRBV12-4,many,TRBJ1-1,TGTGCCAGCAGTTTCAGGGTCATGAACACTGAAGCTTTCTTT,CASSFRVMNTEAFF
.,TRBV20-1,few,TRBJ1-4,TGCAGTGCTAGATACTTTGGGGCAGGCCTCGCAACTAATGAAAAACTGTTTTTT,CSARYFGAGLATNEKLFF
.,TRBV7-9,.,TRBJ1-1,TGTGCCAGCAACTTAGAACAGGTTGAAGCTTTCTTT,CASNLEQVEAFF
.,TRBV7-2,.,TRBJ2-7,TGCGCCAGCAGACTTACAGGGAAAAGCTCCTACGAGCAGTACTTC,CASRLTGKSSYEQYF